These T cell receptor beta chains were read from a single sample in a study of beta chain features in type 1 diabetes. Using immunoSEQ multiplex PCR, the repertoire was profiled, and TCRdb retains in-frame clones only, with some absent. The sample yields hundreds of thousands of clones, about 14% seen once. Sequenced material: naive CD4+ T cells from blood. These receptors were obtained from a man between 18 and 35 years old with type 1 diabetes. The CDR3 runs from the conserved cysteine through the conserved F or W. The D gene is left open where the match is weak. Only some rows state a clone size, as once, few, many or a class for expanded clones.

>TRBD2|TRBJ2-1|-|TRBV14
TGTGCCAGACCCCAGGCAGTAGCGGGAGTCATGAATGAGCAGTTCTTC
CARPQAVAGVMNEQFF
>-|TRBJ2-3|-|TRBV6-4
TGTGCCAGCAGCCCGGGACCCTCGGATACGCAGTATTTT
CASSPGPSDTQYF
>-|TRBJ2-1|few|TRBV2
TGTGCCAGCAATCCCACCTACAATGAGCAGTTCTTC
CASNPTYNEQFF
>-|TRBJ2-3|-|TRBV5-6
TGTGCCAGCACAATGAGCACAGATACGCAGTATTTT
CASTMSTDTQYF
>-|TRBJ2-1|-|TRBV18
TGTGCCAGCTCACCTTACAGGGATGAGCAGTTCTTC
CASSPYRDEQFF
>-|TRBJ2-3|-|TRBV29-1
TGCAGCGTCGCCAGGGGACTACTTAGCACAGATACGCAGTATTTT
CSVARGLLSTDTQYF
>-|TRBJ2-3|-|TRBV11-3
TGTGCCAGCAGCTTAGAGCGGTTCGCAGATACGCAGTATTTT
CASSLERFADTQYF
>-|TRBJ1-3|-|TRBV25-1
TGTGCCAGCAGTCGAGGGGCCTCGTTCGGAAACACCATATATTTT
CASSRGASFGNTIYF
>-|TRBJ1-1|few|TRBV7-9
TGTGCCAGCAGCCTCCGGATGGCTGTGAACACTGAAGCTTTCTTT
CASSLRMAVNTEAFF
>TRBD2|TRBJ2-1|-|TRBV5-1
TGCGCCAGCAGCACACTAGCGGGAGGACGAGATGAGCAGTTCTTC
CASSTLAGGRDEQFF
>-|TRBJ1-1|few|TRBV10-3
TGTGCCATCATGGGCACCGTGAACACTGAAGCTTTCTTT
CAIMGTVNTEAFF
>-|TRBJ2-3|few|TRBV28
TGTGCCAGCGGTGCGGGACAGTGGGATACGCAGTATTTT
CASGAGQWDTQYF
>-|TRBJ2-5|few|TRBV5-1
TGCGCCAGCAGCCCTACCCTTTTCCAGTCCGGAGAGACCCAGTACTTC
CASSPTLFQSGETQYF
>-|TRBJ1-5|-|TRBV6-5
TGTGCCAGCAGTTACTCGGGGTCGGGGGTGGACCAGCCCCAGCATTTT
CASSYSGSGVDQPQHF
>TRBD1|TRBJ2-2|-|TRBV25-1
TGTGCCAGCAGTGAATGGGGACAGGGGAGAGCCGGGGAGCTGTTTTTT
CASSEWGQGRAGELFF
>TRBD1|TRBJ2-7|few|TRBV7-2
TGTGCCAGCAGCTCTGGGACAGGGCCGTCCTACGAGCAGTACTTC
CASSSGTGPSYEQYF
>TRBD1|TRBJ1-4|-|TRBV6-6
TGTGCCAGCAGCTCGGGACAGGGGGGCGAAAAACTGTTTTTT
CASSSGQGGEKLFF
>TRBD1|TRBJ2-2|-|TRBV7-9
TGTGCCAGCAGCCCTTTAGGGGGCTACACCGGGGAGCTGTTTTTT
CASSPLGGYTGELFF
>TRBD2|TRBJ2-5|-|TRBV28
TGTGCCAGCAGTCTAGCGGGCCCCCAAGAGACCCAGTACTTC
CASSLAGPQETQYF
>-|TRBJ2-1|-|TRBV30
TGTGCCTGGAGCCCGGACAGCTACAATGAGCAGTTCTTC
CAWSPDSYNEQFF
>-|TRBJ2-5|-|TRBV6-5
TGTGCCAGCAGTTACTCTAGGGGGGCATACCAAGAGACCCAGTACTTC
CASSYSRGAYQETQYF
>TRBD1|TRBJ2-7|few|TRBV11-2
TGTGCCAGCAGCTACAGACAGGGTGGATACGAGCAGTACTTC
CASSYRQGGYEQYF
>TRBD1|TRBJ1-1|-|TRBV9
TGTGCCAGCAGCGTAATACAGGGGTACACTGAAGCTTTCTTT
CASSVIQGYTEAFF
>TRBD1|TRBJ2-5|few|TRBV29-1
TGCAGCCTTGCTAAGGGGGCAGAGACCCAGTACTTC
CSLAKGAETQYF